This T cell receptor beta chain was identified in a study of cytomegalovirus exposure and HLA in healthy donors. As for the study in general: The 110 or so validation repertoires were produced on the same platform as the roughly 660 repertoires of the first cohort. This was reported in a later analysis.

Germline CDR1 is SEHNR and CDR2 is FQNEAQ (reference sequence). V lost 1 base to trimming and J lost 1 base, with 13 bases between them. There are 17 residues in the CDR3. Note on this clone: Antigen: not known.

The donors were part of the validation cohort of 120 subjects. That cohort was separate from the first cohort, which comprised fewer than 800 subjects. This table comes from immunoSEQ multiplex PCR, and its TCRdb copy is limited to in-frame clones, with some not included. The table records more than 100,000 clones, about nine tenths of them present only once. Notes on the study in general: Most TCR sequences proved rare, with some public TCRs found in many donors. A list of approximately 160 TCR beta chains associated with cytomegalovirus was given.

The rearrangement links TRBV7-9 to TRBJ2-2; no firm D call. Source material: PBMCs. The TCR sequence derives from a man aged 25 to 40 in good health and CMV-seronegative. The CDR3 bases are TGTGCCAGCAGCTTAGTCTTCCAGACTGAGAACACCGGGGAGCTGTTTTTT. Its translation is CASSLVFQTENTGELFF.